This record looks at one T cell receptor beta chain sequence and its context. No antigen is known for it. Each CDR3 protein is one row after TCRdb ran MiXCR on the 5' RACE reads. This sample has approximately 110,000 distinct CDR3 sequences, with more than 20% found just once. The CDR3 totals 13 residues. The V end was cut by 4 bases, the J end by 1 base, with 7 bases between. CDR1 is SGHNT, CDR2 YENEEA, per germline. The data originate from a study of CD8 T cells in ankylosing spondylitis. Overall study findings and caveats: A motif of eight or nine highly homologous TCR beta variants was seen as apparently characteristic of ankylosing spondylitis blood.

This TCR was sampled from a male donor with ankylosing spondylitis. Sequenced material: synovial fluid, either unsorted or a sorted T cell fraction (not recorded which). The chain joins TRBV11-3 to TRBJ1-1; D is ambiguous. The CDR3 bases are TGTGCCAGCAGCTGGGTACCGAACACTGAAGCTTTCTTT. This encodes CASSWVPNTEAFF.